What follows are 21 T cell receptor beta chains derived from one specimen sequenced in a study of blood T cell repertoires in COVID-19. Some clones are missing from TCRdb's copy, which holds only in-frame ones; the method was immunoSEQ multiplex PCR. The table shows some 200,000 clones, with roughly nine tenths occurring only once. The specimen sequenced was PBMCs or T cells enriched from blood (not recorded which). The receptors stem from a woman under 30 who had recovered from COVID-19.

The rearrangement uses TRBV7-9 and TRBJ2-7; D perhaps matches TRBD2 (5 bases). CDR1 is SEHNR, CDR2 FQNEAQ, per germline (reference sequence). This CDR3 has 16 residues. V lost 5 bases and J 6 bases, leaving 23 bases between the germline ends. The CDR3 DNA is TGTGCCAGCAGCACTCCCCAAGAGGGCCGAGCCGCCGAGCAGTACTTC. The encoded protein is CASSTPQEGRAAEQYF.

The chain is built from TRBV7-8 and TRBJ2-3, with D possibly matching TRBD1 (5 bases). Germline-derived CDR1 and CDR2 are SGHVS and FQNEAQ. Trimming took 1 base from V and 0 from J, leaving 11 bases between them. This CDR3 comprises 16 residues. The CDR3 loop reads CASSLETVLSTDTQYF. CDR3 nucleotides: TGTGCCAGCAGCTTAGAGACAGTCCTTAGCACAGATACGCAGTATTTT.

This chain joins TRBV24-1 and TRBJ2-3; 7 positions match TRBD1. Germline CDR1 KGHDR, CDR2 SFDVKD. This CDR3 region has 15 residues. The trim removed 3 bases at V and 5 bases at J, leaving 7 bases unmatched. CDR3 sequence (DNA): TGTGCCACCAGTGATCCAACAGGGGCAGGAGATACGCAGTATTTT. It specifies CATSDPTGAGDTQYF.

The chain combines TRBV5-1 with TRBJ2-6, with 12 positions matching TRBD1. This CDR3 comprises 17 residues. Germline CDR1 is SGHRS and CDR2 is YFSETQ. V gave up 4 bases and J gave up 4 bases; unmatched junction bases: 6. The CDR3 region is CASSGGQGAGGANVLTF. As DNA, the CDR3 is TGCGCCAGCAGCGGGGGACAGGGGGCAGGAGGGGCCAACGTCCTGACTTTC.

The chain couples TRBV5-1 to TRBJ2-7, with a tentative D call TRBD2 (5 bases). Trimming stripped 4 bases from V and 6 bases from J, with 17 bases between. The germline V gene encodes CDR1 SGHRS and CDR2 YFSETQ. CDR3 length: 14 residues. In DNA, the CDR3 is TGCGCCAGCAGCCCTTGGACTCCCAAAGGCGAGCAGTACTTC. This translates into CASSPWTPKGEQYF.

The chain links TRBV24-1 to TRBJ2-5; the D gene is possibly TRBD1 (5 bases). Between the trimmed V and J ends, which lost 2 bases and 3 bases, there was a span of 9 bases. The CDR3 is 14 residues long. The germline V gene encodes CDR1 KGHDR and CDR2 SFDVKD. CDR3 bases: TGTGCCACCAGTGATTCAGGGTGGGAAGAGACCCAGTACTTC. Protein: CATSDSGWEETQYF.

The rearrangement links TRBV28 to TRBJ1-1; D uncertain. V shed 4 bases and J shed 4 bases, with 13 bases lying between them. The CDR3 contains 14 residues. The germline V gene encodes CDR1 MDHEN and CDR2 SYDVKM. The CDR3 sequence is CASSSPLRGTEAFF. In nucleotides, the CDR3 is TGTGCCAGCAGTTCTCCCCTCCGGGGCACTGAAGCTTTCTTT.

V usage is TRBV28 and J usage is TRBJ1-2, with 9 bases that match TRBD1. The germline gives CDR1 MDHEN, CDR2 SYDVKM. This CDR3 spans 13 amino acids. V dropped 5 bases and J dropped 7; count of bases not matched to a gene: 5. CDR3 sequence: CASSPGQGGGYTF. As DNA, the CDR3 is TGTGCCAGCAGTCCGGGACAGGGTGGTGGCTACACCTTC.

The rearrangement joins TRBV2 to TRBJ1-2; D gene ambiguous. Trimming removed 2 bases at V and 8 bases at J, with 12 bases between. The CDR3 is made up of 13 amino acids. Germline assignment: CDR1 SNHLY and CDR2 FYNNEI. CDR3 protein: CASSEWAGGGYTF. The CDR3 DNA reads TGTGCCAGCAGTGAATGGGCAGGCGGGGGCTACACCTTC.

CDR3 sequence: CASSETQGSYNEQFF. CDR3 bases: TGTGCCAGCAGTGAAACGCAGGGATCCTACAATGAGCAGTTCTTC. V usage is TRBV2 and J usage is TRBJ2-1, with TRBD1 as a possible D gene (5 bases). The CDR3 has 15 residues. V was shortened by 2 bases and J by 1 base, with 9 bases between the two germline ends. Germline CDR1 SNHLY, CDR2 FYNNEI.

The chain carries TRBV7-9 and TRBJ2-1; D ambiguous. The germline V and J ends were trimmed by 3 bases and 11 bases, with 8 bases remaining between them. The CDR3 covers 11 residues. Germline V lookup: CDR1 SEHNR, CDR2 FQNEAQ (reference sequence). CDR3 residues: CASSFDSQQFF. The CDR3 bases are TGTGCCAGCAGCTTTGACTCTCAGCAGTTCTTC.

J is TRBJ2-1 and V is TRBV5-6; 7 bases agree with TRBD2. CDR1 is SGHDT, CDR2 YYEEEE, per germline. V trimming: 1 base; J trimming: 7 bases; junction bases outside the gene matches: 11. There are 16 residues in the CDR3. CDR3 sequence: CASSLLTSYPDNEQFF. Written as DNA, the CDR3 is TGTGCCAGCAGCTTGTTGACTAGCTACCCCGATAATGAGCAGTTCTTC.

The table lists this clone with a count of one. The V call is TRBV2, the J call TRBJ2-3, with TRBD2 identical over 7 bases. Looked up from germline, CDR1 is SNHLY and CDR2 is FYNNEI. V shed 2 bases and J 7 bases; nucleotides not matched to a gene: 6. CDR3 length: 14 residues. Here the CDR3 DNA reads TGTGCCAGCAGTGAACGTCAGGGAGGGCATACGCAGTATTTT. This encodes CASSERQGGHTQYF.

The chain employs TRBV7-6 and TRBJ2-1, with 9 bases fitting TRBD2. Trimming at V came to 7 bases and at J to 2 bases, leaving 6 bases not matched to a gene. This CDR3 is 15 amino acids long. CDR1 and CDR2 (germline): SGHVS, FNYEAQ. CDR3 protein: CASTLSGGPYNEQFF. Here the CDR3 DNA reads TGTGCCAGCACCCTAAGCGGGGGGCCCTACAATGAGCAGTTCTTC.

The V call is TRBV2, the J call TRBJ1-2; maybe TRBD1 (6 bases). Germline loops: CDR1 SNHLY, CDR2 FYNNEI. This CDR3 comprises 13 residues. Trimming shortened V by 4 bases and J by 5 bases, and 11 bases separated the two germline ends. The CDR3, as DNA: TGTGCCAGCAGTGGGACAGCAGAATATGGCTACACCTTC. Its translation: CASSGTAEYGYTF.

V gene TRBV19 combines with J gene TRBJ2-1; 8 bases line up with TRBD2. Germline values: CDR1 LNHDA, CDR2 SQIVND (reference sequence). CDR3 length: 17 amino acids. Germline trimming cut 5 bases from V and 2 bases from J; bases unmatched to any gene: 11. The CDR3 nucleotides read TGTGCCAGTAGTGGGGGGACCAAGCGGGGGACCTACAATGAGCAGTTCTTC. Its protein product is CASSGGTKRGTYNEQFF.

The chain joins TRBV6-5 to TRBJ1-6; no firm D call. V dropped 10 bases and J dropped 0 bases, with 10 bases sitting between them. The CDR3 spans 14 residues. Germline V gene sequence: CDR1 MNHEY, CDR2 SVGAGI. CDR3 residues: CAIRRGSYNSPLHF. The DNA of the CDR3 is TGTGCCATCCGGCGGGGCTCCTATAATTCACCCCTCCACTTT.

Written as DNA, the CDR3 is TGTGCCAGCAGTGATGGGCAGCTTTATGGCTACACCTTC. Encoded protein: CASSDGQLYGYTF. The chain carries TRBV6-1 and TRBJ1-2; D uncertain. The germline CDR1 and CDR2 sequences are MNHNS and SASEGT. V shed 3 bases and J shed 5 bases, with 10 bases lying between them. The CDR3 sequence is 13 residues long.

The chain uses TRBV28 and TRBJ2-5, with D unresolved. CDR3 length equals 12 residues. CDR1 and CDR2 from the germline V gene are MDHEN and SYDVKM. Trimming removed 7 bases at V and 7 bases at J, with 13 bases between. CDR3 nucleotide sequence: TGTGCCAGCAAATTTGGTGAGGCGACCCAGTACTTC. This translates into CASKFGEATQYF.

The chain has TRBV6-5 and TRBJ2-7, with 11 bases identical to TRBD1. Per germline, CDR1 MNHEY and CDR2 SVGAGI. The CDR3 has 15 residues. Trimming took 5 bases from V and 6 from J; bases not matched to a gene: 9. In DNA form, the CDR3 reads TGTGCCAGCAGTCCCGGGACAGGGGGTATCGCCGAGCAGTACTTC. The encoded protein is CASSPGTGGIAEQYF.

The chain recombines TRBV19 with TRBJ1-5, with 9 bases that match TRBD1. After removal of 9 bases from V and 1 base from J, the junction contained 7 bases not matched to a gene. CDR1 and CDR2 (germline): LNHDA, SQIVND (reference sequence). This CDR3 has 15 amino acids. The CDR3 loop is CARGQGPGSNQPQHF. The CDR3 DNA reads TGTGCCAGGGGACAGGGACCCGGCAGCAATCAGCCCCAGCATTTT.